The sequence of this TCR beta chain was determined in a study of beta chain features in type 1 diabetes. Every isolated RNA sample was fully reverse transcribed, so sequencing captured expressed TCRB transcripts. Assay: immunoSEQ multiplex PCR; the TCRdb copy retains only in-frame clones and omits some. The sample has around 600,000 clones, 12% seen once. V lost 2 bases, J lost 4 bases, and 15 bases lay in between. CDR3 length: 15 residues. Per germline, CDR1 SGHDN and CDR2 FVKESK. This clone was seen a few times. The antigen is undetermined. Broader study findings: Among all four CD4+ subsets, Type 1 diabetes patients had TCRB CDR3s that were moderately but significantly shorter.

This chain uses TRBV14 with TRBJ2-7; no firm D call. Input material: naive CD4+ T cells from blood. This clonotype originated in a man aged 30-40 years with type 1 diabetes. CDR3 in DNA: TGTGCCAGCAGCCAATTCGGAATTGGTGGGTACGAGCAGTACTTC. It yields the protein CASSQFGIGGYEQYF.